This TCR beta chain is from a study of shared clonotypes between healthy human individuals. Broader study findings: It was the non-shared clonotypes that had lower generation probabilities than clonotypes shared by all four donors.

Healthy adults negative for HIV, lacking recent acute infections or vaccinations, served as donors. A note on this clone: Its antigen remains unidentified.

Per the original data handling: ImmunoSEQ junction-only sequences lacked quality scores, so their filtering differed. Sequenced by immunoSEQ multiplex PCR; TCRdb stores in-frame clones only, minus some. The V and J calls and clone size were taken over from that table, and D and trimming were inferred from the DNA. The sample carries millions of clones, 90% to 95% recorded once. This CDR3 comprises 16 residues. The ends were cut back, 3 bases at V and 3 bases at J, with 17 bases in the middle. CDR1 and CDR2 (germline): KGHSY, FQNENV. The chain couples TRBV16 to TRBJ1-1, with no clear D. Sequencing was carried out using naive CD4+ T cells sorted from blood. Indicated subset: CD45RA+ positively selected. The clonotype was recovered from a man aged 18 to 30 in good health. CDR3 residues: CASSQAPRRTDTEAFF. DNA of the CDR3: TGTGCCAGCAGCCAGGCACCCCGGAGAACGGACACTGAAGCTTTCTTT.